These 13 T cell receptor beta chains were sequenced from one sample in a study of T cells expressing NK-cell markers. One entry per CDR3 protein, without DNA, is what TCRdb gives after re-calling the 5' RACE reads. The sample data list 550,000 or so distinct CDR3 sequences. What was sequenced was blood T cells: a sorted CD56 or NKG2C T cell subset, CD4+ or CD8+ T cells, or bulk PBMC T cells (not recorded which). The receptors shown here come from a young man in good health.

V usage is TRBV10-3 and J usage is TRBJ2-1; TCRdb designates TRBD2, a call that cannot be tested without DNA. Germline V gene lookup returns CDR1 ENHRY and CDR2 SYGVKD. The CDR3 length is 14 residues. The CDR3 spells CAASTKEGGDEQFF.

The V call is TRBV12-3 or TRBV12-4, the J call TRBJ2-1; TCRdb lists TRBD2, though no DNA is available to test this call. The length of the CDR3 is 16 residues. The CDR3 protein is CASINHIRDSLGEQFF.

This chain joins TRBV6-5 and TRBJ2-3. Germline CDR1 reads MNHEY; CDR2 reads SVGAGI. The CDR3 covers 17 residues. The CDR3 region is CASSYSQVLPDTDTQYF.

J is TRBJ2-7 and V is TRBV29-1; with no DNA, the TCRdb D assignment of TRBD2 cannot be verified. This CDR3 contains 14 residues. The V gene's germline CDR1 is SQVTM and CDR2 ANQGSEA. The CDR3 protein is CSATPGTSIYEQYF.

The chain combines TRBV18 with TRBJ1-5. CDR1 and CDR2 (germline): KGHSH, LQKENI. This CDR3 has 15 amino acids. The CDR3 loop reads CASSPAAASNQPQHF.

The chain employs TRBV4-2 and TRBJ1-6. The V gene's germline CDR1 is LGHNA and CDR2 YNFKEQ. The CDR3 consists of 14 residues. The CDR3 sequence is CASSRAGGNSPLHF.

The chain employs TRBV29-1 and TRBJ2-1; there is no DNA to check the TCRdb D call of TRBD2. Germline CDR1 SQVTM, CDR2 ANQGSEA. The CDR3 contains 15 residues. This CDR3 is CSVEDLAVIYNEQFF.

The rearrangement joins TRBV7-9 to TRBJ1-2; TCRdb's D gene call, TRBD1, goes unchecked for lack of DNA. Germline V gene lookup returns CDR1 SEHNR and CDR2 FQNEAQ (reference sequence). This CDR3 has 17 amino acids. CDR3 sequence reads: CASSLPRGGTGKGGYTF.

This CDR3 is CASSYGLYNEQFF. The gene calls are TRBV12-3 or TRBV12-4 and TRBJ2-1. The CDR3 is 13 residues long.

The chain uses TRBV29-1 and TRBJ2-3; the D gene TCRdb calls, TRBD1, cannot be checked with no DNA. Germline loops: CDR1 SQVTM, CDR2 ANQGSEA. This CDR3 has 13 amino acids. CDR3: CSVVGRVADTQYF.

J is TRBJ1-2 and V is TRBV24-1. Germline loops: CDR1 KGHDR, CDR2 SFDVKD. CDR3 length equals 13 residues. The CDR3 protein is CATSDGPNYGYTF.

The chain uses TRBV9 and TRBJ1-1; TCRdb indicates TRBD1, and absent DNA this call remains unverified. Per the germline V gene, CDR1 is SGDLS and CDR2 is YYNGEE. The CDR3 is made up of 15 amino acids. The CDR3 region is CASRPGALRDTEAFF.

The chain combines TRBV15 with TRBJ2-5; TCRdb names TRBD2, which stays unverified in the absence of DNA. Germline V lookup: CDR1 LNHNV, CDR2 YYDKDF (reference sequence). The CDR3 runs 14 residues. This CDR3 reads CATSPTSGSQTQYF. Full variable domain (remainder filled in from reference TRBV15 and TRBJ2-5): DAMVIQNPRYQVTQFGKPVTLSCSQTLNHNVMYWYQQKSSQAPKLLFHYYDKDFNNEADTPDNFQSRRPNTSFCFLDIRSPGLGDTAMYLCATSPTSGSQTQYFGPGTRLLVL.